These T cell receptor beta chains were read from a single sample in a study of blood T cell repertoires in COVID-19. Using immunoSEQ multiplex PCR, the repertoire was profiled, and TCRdb retains in-frame clones only, with some absent. The sample includes about 120,000 clones, about nine tenths of them seen just once. The sequenced sample consisted of peripheral blood. The receptors here all came from a man aged 40-55 years with acute or convalescent COVID-19. Each CDR3 is given with its conserved first and last residue. The D gene is left open where the match is weak. Size is stated for part of the rows, as once, few or many counts, or as a class when the clone is expanded.

TGCGCCAGCAGCTACCTACAGGGGGTCGGTCAGCCCCAGCATTTT | CASSYLQGVGQPQHF | TRBD1 | TRBV5-1 | . | TRBJ1-5
TGTGCCAGCAGTGACACATACAGATACAATGAGCAGTTCTTC | CASSDTYRYNEQFF | . | TRBV6-1 | . | TRBJ2-1
TGTGCCAGCAGCTCGTCCTCCGGGACTAGCGGGAGATTCTCCTACGAGCAGTACTTC | CASSSSSGTSGRFSYEQYF | TRBD2 | TRBV7-9 | . | TRBJ2-7
TGTGCCAGCAGTCCAACGGGGAGGGCCGGGGAGCTGTTTTTT | CASSPTGRAGELFF | TRBD2 | TRBV6-6 | . | TRBJ2-2
TGTGCCAGCAGTAATTACAGGGCGAACACTGAAGCTTTCTTT | CASSNYRANTEAFF | . | TRBV5-5 | . | TRBJ1-1
TGCGCCAGGCCCAGAGGGGGTTTCAATGAAAAACTGTTTTTT | CARPRGGFNEKLFF | . | TRBV5-1 | . | TRBJ1-4
TGTGCCAGCAGTCGACAGGGTGGCGAAAAACTGTTTTTT | CASSRQGGEKLFF | TRBD1 | TRBV12-3/TRBV12-4 | . | TRBJ1-4
TGTGCCAGCAGTGAAATCGGGACGGGAGCCTACGAGCAGTACTTC | CASSEIGTGAYEQYF | . | TRBV2 | . | TRBJ2-7
TGTGCCAGCAGCCTAATGGGGGACACTAGTTTTCCGGAGTTCTTC | CASSLMGDTSFPEFF | . | TRBV3-1/TRBV3-2 | . | TRBJ2-1
TGTGCCAGCAGCTTAGCCCCGGGACTAGCTACCGGGGAGCTGTTTTTT | CASSLAPGLATGELFF | TRBD2 | TRBV11-2 | . | TRBJ2-2
TGTGCCTGGAGGGCCAGGGCTGGAAACACCATATATTTT | CAWRARAGNTIYF | . | TRBV30 | large | TRBJ1-3
TGTGCCAGCAGCTTAGTACTCGACAGCCGGGAGACCCAGTACTTC | CASSLVLDSRETQYF | . | TRBV7-9 | . | TRBJ2-5
TGTGCCAGTAGTCTTCGGGACAGGAACACTGAAGCTTTCTTT | CASSLRDRNTEAFF | TRBD1 | TRBV19 | . | TRBJ1-1
TGTGCCAGCAGCTTGAGTCCGGACAGCTCCTACGAGCAGTACTTC | CASSLSPDSSYEQYF | . | TRBV5-4 | . | TRBJ2-7
TGCGCCAGCAGCTCCGGGACAGGGGGAGGCTACACCTTC | CASSSGTGGGYTF | TRBD1 | TRBV5-1 | . | TRBJ1-2
TGTGCCAGCAGCGGGGAAGGGGGAGCAACTAATGAAAAACTGTTTTTT | CASSGEGGATNEKLFF | . | TRBV5-4 | . | TRBJ1-4
TGTGCCAGTAGTATCGGTTCACGCGACACCATATATTTT | CASSIGSRDTIYF | . | TRBV19 | . | TRBJ1-3
TGTGCCAGCAGCTTAGCGGAGGGAATTGGTCAGCCCCAGCATTTT | CASSLAEGIGQPQHF | . | TRBV7-9 | . | TRBJ1-5
TGTGCCAGCAGCCATCCCCACAGACCGTCCTATGGCTACACCTTC | CASSHPHRPSYGYTF | . | TRBV7-9 | . | TRBJ1-2
TGTGCCAGCATTCCGGCTAGCGGGCGCACAGATACGCAGTATTTT | CASIPASGRTDTQYF | TRBD2 | TRBV2 | . | TRBJ2-3
TGTGCCAGCAGTTACCAGGGCCCAACTGGGGCCAACGTCCTGACTTTC | CASSYQGPTGANVLTF | . | TRBV6-2/TRBV6-3 | few | TRBJ2-6
TGCGCCAGCAGTGAGATTTGGGGGGTGGGAGATAGCAATCAGCCCCAGCATTTT | CASSEIWGVGDSNQPQHF | . | TRBV10-1 | . | TRBJ1-5
TGTGCCAGCAGTTACGGCCTGGGACAGGGAGGCTACGAGCAGTACTTC | CASSYGLGQGGYEQYF | TRBD1 | TRBV6-6 | . | TRBJ2-7
TGTGCCTGGGATACAATCCAGGGGACTGAAGCTTTCTTT | CAWDTIQGTEAFF | . | TRBV30 | . | TRBJ1-1
TGTGCCAGCAGCCAAGATTCAGGGGCCATTTATGGCTACACCTTC | CASSQDSGAIYGYTF | . | TRBV14 | few | TRBJ1-2
TGTGCCAGCGCAGGGACACCCAACACTGAAGCTTTCTTT | CASAGTPNTEAFF | . | TRBV6-5 | . | TRBJ1-1
TGTGCCAGCAGCCAAGATTTGACTAGCGAGAGAAGGCAGTACTTC | CASSQDLTSERRQYF | TRBD2 | TRBV3-1/TRBV3-2 | . | TRBJ2-7
TGTGCCAGCAGCCGCCGGGGGGCACGTGCTTACAATGAGCAGTTCTTC | CASSRRGARAYNEQFF | . | TRBV3-1/TRBV3-2 | . | TRBJ2-1
TGTGCCAGCAGAGGGACAGGAGAACAGCCCCAGCATTTT | CASRGTGEQPQHF | TRBD1 | TRBV6-5 | . | TRBJ1-5
TGTGCCAGCAGCGACAACAGGGCCCTCAACACTGAAGCTTTCTTT | CASSDNRALNTEAFF | . | TRBV9 | . | TRBJ1-1
TGTGCCAGCAGGGACGGGACAGGGAACCAGCCCCAGCATTTT | CASRDGTGNQPQHF | TRBD1 | TRBV2 | . | TRBJ1-5
TGCGCCAGCAGGGACAGCTCGCCCCCAGATACGCAGTATTTT | CASRDSSPPDTQYF | . | TRBV5-1 | . | TRBJ2-3
TGTGCCAGTAGTGTACAGGGTGCAACTAATGAAAAACTGTTTTTT | CASSVQGATNEKLFF | . | TRBV19 | . | TRBJ1-4
TGTGCCAGCAGTTACACCCCAGGGGCGCATAATTCACCCCTCCACTTT | CASSYTPGAHNSPLHF | . | TRBV6-5 | many | TRBJ1-6
TGTGCCAGCAGCTTCCGGGACAGGTTAAGCAGGGAGGAAAAACTGTTTTTT | CASSFRDRLSREEKLFF | TRBD1 | TRBV14 | . | TRBJ1-4
TGTGCCTGGAGTTCAAGCTCGGTCTACAATGAGCAGTTCTTC | CAWSSSSVYNEQFF | . | TRBV30 | . | TRBJ2-1
TGTGCCAGCAGTTCATTACCAGGACAGGGGAATCAGCCCCAGCATTTT | CASSSLPGQGNQPQHF | TRBD1 | TRBV6-6 | . | TRBJ1-5